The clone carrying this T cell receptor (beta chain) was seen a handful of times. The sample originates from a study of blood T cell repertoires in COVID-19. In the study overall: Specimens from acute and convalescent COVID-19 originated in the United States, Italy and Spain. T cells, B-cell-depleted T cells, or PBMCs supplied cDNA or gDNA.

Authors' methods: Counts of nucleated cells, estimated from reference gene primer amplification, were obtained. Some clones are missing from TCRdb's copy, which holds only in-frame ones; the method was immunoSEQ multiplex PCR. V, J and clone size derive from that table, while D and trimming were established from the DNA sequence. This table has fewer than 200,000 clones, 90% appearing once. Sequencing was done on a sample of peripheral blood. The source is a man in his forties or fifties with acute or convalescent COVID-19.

In DNA, the CDR3 is TGTGCCAGCAGTTTTGCCAGGCTCCCCTACGAGCAGTACGTC. It encodes CASSFARLPYEQYV. The V gene is TRBV28, the J gene TRBJ2-7, with unresolved D. V lost 3 bases and J 2 bases, leaving 11 bases between the germline ends. Germline lookup yields CDR1 MDHEN and CDR2 SYDVKM. This CDR3 comprises 14 residues.